This T cell receptor (beta chain) comes out of a study of graft-versus-host responses after intestinal transplantation (dated by TCRdb to about 2021). General notes on the study: The transplants that recipients got were multivisceral, liver-intestinal, or isolated intestinal. All recipients received anti-thymocyte globulin induction followed by maintenance tacrolimus and steroids for 3 to 4 years. After intestinal transplantation, graft-versus-host and host-versus-graft alloreactive T cell clones in the graft, circulation and bone marrow were tracked using bulk TCR-beta CDR3 sequencing. Alloreactive clones were identified by sequencing pre-transplant mixed lymphocyte reaction products and comparing these products with unstimulated pre-transplant donor and recipient T cells. Of the 20 to 25 intestinal transplant recipients enrolled in the cohort, one of whom was a retransplant, a few patients without pretransplant specimens were excluded. A peak of at least 4% donor T cells among recipient peripheral blood mononuclear cells was the definition used for donor T cell macrochimerism. Instead of going to the commercial service, samples from a few later patients were sequenced in-house on an Illumina MiSeq and processed with MiXCR.

Details on this clone: Its antigen remains undetermined. No base quality values were provided; no much bigger clone lies one nucleotide off. The same CDR3 also results from other DNA sequences found in this sample.

Read against the paper, the sample's time point label means: cells obtained before transplantation from donor or recipient. CD3+CD4+ and CD3+CD8+ populations were FACS-sorted from unstimulated pre-transplant donor and recipient cells taken from spleen or lymph nodes. From cysteine to phenylalanine, the CDR3 is 15 amino acids long. Only the CDR3 portion is preserved as DNA: 45 bases, with reading frame beginning at the first base. The germline ends are 15 bases apart after V is trimmed by 3 bases and J by 4 bases. The germline V gene sets CDR1 to MDHEN and CDR2 to SYDVKM. The library was built by means of the immunoSEQ multiplex PCR assay. In most patients, genomic DNA was isolated using the Qiagen DNeasy Blood and Tissue Kit and sent frozen to Adaptive Biotechnologies for TCR sequencing. High-throughput TCR-beta CDR3 sequencing of genomic DNA from most patients was performed by Adaptive Biotechnologies. In the original analysis: Adaptive's ImmunoSEQ software was the source of the TCR sequencing data for about 18 patients, while a few other patients were processed with MiXCR and VDJtools. To correct CD4 versus CD8 sorting errors, any sequence found in both subsets at a frequency ratio below 5:1 was removed. CDR3 nucleotide sequences shared between donor and recipient were removed because the origin of such sequences could not be assigned. To count as alloreactive, a clone needed at least 2-fold expansion over unstimulated cells and a minimum CFSE-low frequency of 0.002% (template counts) or 0.001% (read counts). Mappable clones were those detected in sequenced pre-transplant spleen, lymph node, or MLR CFSE-low populations of the donor or recipient. The cumulative frequency of alloreactive clones was calculated as a percentage of all sequences, weighted by copy number. TCRdb's version of the immuneACCESS table is confined to in-frame rearrangements and falls short of the full clone set. An unresolved V gene accounts for under half of the shortfall where checked; the remainder is of unknown origin. The V and J calls and clone size come from that table; D and trimming were worked out from the DNA. The sample table contains about 51,000 clones; only one count was recorded for roughly 90% of them. The ten largest clones represent approximately 0.6% of the sample.

Broad study findings and their caveats: Early after transplant, peak levels of circulating GvH clones were found to be associated with declines in HvG clones. GvH clones turned up in recipient bone marrow, with some appearing earlier in ileal mucosa or blood, a pattern consistent with an intestinal mucosal origin. In patients with donor T cell macrochimerism, the allografts had high GvH to HvG T cell clonal ratios. The relatively low number and heterogeneity of intestinal transplant patients limited the conclusions.

This receptor was identified in a human donor who was the organ donor for an intestinal transplant. Sequences were derived from unstimulated CD4+ T cells sorted from spleen or lymph node cells, sampled before transplant. The chain was built from TRBV28 and TRBJ2-5; the D gene is possibly TRBD2, with 7 bases matching. The CDR3 here reads CASSLSGGLGETQYF. The DNA is TGTGCCAGCAGTTTGTCCGGGGGGCTTGGAGAGACCCAGTACTTC.